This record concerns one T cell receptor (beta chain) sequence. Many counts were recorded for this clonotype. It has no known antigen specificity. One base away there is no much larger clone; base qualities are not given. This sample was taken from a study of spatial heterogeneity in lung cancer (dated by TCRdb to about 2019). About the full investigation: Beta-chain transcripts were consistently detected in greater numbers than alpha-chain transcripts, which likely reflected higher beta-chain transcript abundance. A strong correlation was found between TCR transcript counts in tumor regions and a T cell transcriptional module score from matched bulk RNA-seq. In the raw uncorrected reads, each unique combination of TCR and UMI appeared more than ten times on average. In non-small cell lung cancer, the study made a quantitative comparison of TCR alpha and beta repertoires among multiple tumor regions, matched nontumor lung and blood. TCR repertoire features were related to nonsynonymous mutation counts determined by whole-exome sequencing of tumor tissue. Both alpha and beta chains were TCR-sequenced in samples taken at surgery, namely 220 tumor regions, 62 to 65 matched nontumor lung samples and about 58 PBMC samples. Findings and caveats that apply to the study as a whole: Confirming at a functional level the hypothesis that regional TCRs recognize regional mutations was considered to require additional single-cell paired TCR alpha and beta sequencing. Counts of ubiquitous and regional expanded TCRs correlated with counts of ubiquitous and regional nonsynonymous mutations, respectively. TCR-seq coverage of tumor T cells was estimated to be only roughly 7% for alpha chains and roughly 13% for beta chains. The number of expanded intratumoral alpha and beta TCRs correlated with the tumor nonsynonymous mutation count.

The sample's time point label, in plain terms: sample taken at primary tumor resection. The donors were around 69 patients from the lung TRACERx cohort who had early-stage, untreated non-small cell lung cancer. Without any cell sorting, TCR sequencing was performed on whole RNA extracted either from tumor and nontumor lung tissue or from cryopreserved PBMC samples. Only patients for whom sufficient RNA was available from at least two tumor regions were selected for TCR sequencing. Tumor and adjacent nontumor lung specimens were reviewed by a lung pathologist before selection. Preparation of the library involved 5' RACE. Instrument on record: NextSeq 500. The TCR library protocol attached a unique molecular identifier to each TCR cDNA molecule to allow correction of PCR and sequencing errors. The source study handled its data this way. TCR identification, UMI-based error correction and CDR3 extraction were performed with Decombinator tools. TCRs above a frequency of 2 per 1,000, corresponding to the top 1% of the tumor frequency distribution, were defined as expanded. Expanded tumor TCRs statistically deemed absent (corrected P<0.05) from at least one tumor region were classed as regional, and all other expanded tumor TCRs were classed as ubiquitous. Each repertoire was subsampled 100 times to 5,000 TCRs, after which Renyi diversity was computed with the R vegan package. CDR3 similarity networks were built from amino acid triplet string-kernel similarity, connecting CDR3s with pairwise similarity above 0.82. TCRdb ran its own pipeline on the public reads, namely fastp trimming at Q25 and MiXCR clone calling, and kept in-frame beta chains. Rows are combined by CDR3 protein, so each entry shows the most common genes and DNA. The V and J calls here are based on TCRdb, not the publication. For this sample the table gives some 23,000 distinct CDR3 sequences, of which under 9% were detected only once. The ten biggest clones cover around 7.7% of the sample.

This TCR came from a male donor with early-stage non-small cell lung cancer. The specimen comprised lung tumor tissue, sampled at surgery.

The DNA is as follows: TGCGCCAGCAGCTCCAATTACGGCCTAATGGACGGAGCTTTCTTT. This encodes CASSSNYGLMDGAFF. This sequence uses TRBV5-1 and TRBJ1-1, with the D gene too uncertain to name. CDR1 and CDR2 are read off the germline V gene as SGHRS and YFSETQ. Inclusive of the bounding cysteine and phenylalanine, the CDR3 is 15 residues long. Only the CDR3 DNA is retained, 45 bases long and in frame from the first base. V drops 3 bases and J drops 10 bases, leaving 22 bases in between.